This record concerns one TCR beta chain sequence. What it recognizes is unknown. The sample comes from a study of cytomegalovirus exposure and HLA in healthy donors. Study-wide points: Certain indistinguishable V segments, among them TRBV6-2 and TRBV6-3, were excluded.

PCR amplification relied on 60 Vbeta primers (plus 13 Jbeta primers). Sequenced by immunoSEQ multiplex PCR; TCRdb stores in-frame clones only, minus some. The sample carries 200,000 to 250,000 clones, around 89% recorded once. The CDR3 extends over 15 amino acids. Per the germline V gene, CDR1 is SGHRS and CDR2 is YFSETQ. V lost 7 bases to trimming and J lost 7 bases, with 18 bases between them. The receptor was derived from a young woman in good health and CMV-seronegative. The sample comprised PBMCs. The chain combines TRBV5-1 with TRBJ1-6; a weak D match, TRBD1 (5 bases). The CDR3, as DNA: TGCGCCAGCCCTACCGTAGGGGCAGGGAATTCACCCCTCCACTTT. Protein product: CASPTVGAGNSPLHF.